Listed below are T cell receptor beta chains from one sample, sequenced in a study of kidney transplant recipient with SARS-CoV-2 infection. TCRdb itself ran the reads through MiXCR, one entry per CDR3 protein. The sample carries 200,000 to 300,000 distinct CDR3 sequences, 29% recorded once. The material sequenced was a blood sample, taken at baseline and between days 110 and 120 from a kidney transplant recipient. These receptors were taken from a male patient between 25 and 40 years old who had COVID-19 and was a kidney transplant recipient. The graft donor may account for some of the T cells. Both conserved end residues are part of each CDR3. Fields, in order: V gene, J gene, clone size, D gene, CDR3 protein, CDR3 DNA. The D gene is left open where the match is weak. Clone size is shown for a subset of rows, as once, few, many or a class of expanded clone.

TRBV6-5	TRBJ2-3	-	TRBD2	CASSYRGDTDTQYF	TGTGCCAGCAGTTATCGGGGGGACACAGATACGCAGTATTTT
TRBV7-2	TRBJ1-2	many	TRBD1	CASSLGTGSSGYTF	TGTGCCAGCAGCTTAGGGACAGGGTCGAGTGGCTACACCTTC
TRBV7-9	TRBJ2-2	many	-	CASGRYANTGELFF	TGTGCCAGCGGACGGTACGCGAACACCGGGGAGCTGTTTTTT
TRBV19	TRBJ2-2	many	TRBD2	CASSMVAGVTGELFF	TGTGCCAGTAGTATGGTAGCGGGGGTTACCGGGGAGCTGTTTTTT
TRBV27	TRBJ2-6	many	-	CASSLSYNGANVLTF	TGTGCCAGCAGTTTATCGTACAACGGGGCCAACGTCCTGACTTTC
TRBV18	TRBJ2-3	-	-	CASSTTGGRPDTQYF	TGTGCCAGCTCAACAACCGGAGGGAGACCAGATACGCAGTATTTT
TRBV12-3/TRBV12-4	TRBJ1-4	many	-	CASSPASGGRANEKLFF	TGTGCCAGCAGTCCCGCCAGCGGGGGACGGGCTAATGAAAAACTGTTTTTT
TRBV27	TRBJ1-2	many	-	CASPFREANYGYTF	TGTGCCAGCCCCTTCCGCGAAGCGAACTATGGCTACACCTTC
TRBV6-1	TRBJ2-7	many	-	CASSEEVAQPYEQYF	TGTGCCAGCAGTGAAGAGGTAGCGCAGCCCTACGAGCAGTACTTC
TRBV5-1	TRBJ1-2	few	-	CASTGPSVRKTYGYTF	TGCGCCAGCACAGGACCATCGGTTCGAAAGACCTATGGCTACACCTTC
TRBV7-6	TRBJ1-2	many	-	CASSLAPGEGYTF	TGTGCCAGCAGCTTAGCGCCCGGGGAGGGCTACACCTTC
TRBV24-1	TRBJ1-5	many	-	CATSEGFSNQPQHF	TGTGCCACCAGTGAAGGGTTTAGCAATCAGCCCCAGCATTTT
TRBV18	TRBJ2-3	-	TRBD2	CSSSPWLAGESDTQYF	TGTTCCAGCTCACCATGGCTAGCGGGAGAGTCAGATACGCAGTATTTT
TRBV3-1	TRBJ1-1	many	-	CASSYTCPISIRTEAFF	TGTGCCAGCAGCTATACATGTCCCATTTCAATTCGCACTGAAGCTTTCTTT
TRBV7-2	TRBJ1-4	-	-	CASSLRGGNEKLFF	TGTGCCAGCAGCTTGCGGGGGGGAAATGAAAAACTGTTTTTT
TRBV24-1	TRBJ1-2	many	-	CATSYCYSTRKTYGYTF	TGTGCCACCAGTTATTGTTATAGTACCAGAAAGACCTATGGCTACACCTTC
TRBV19	TRBJ2-1	few	-	CASRPGTVSSYNEQFF	TGTGCCAGTAGACCAGGGACCGTTAGCTCCTACAATGAGCAGTTCTTC
TRBV10-3	TRBJ2-1	many	-	CAISEGSRVDDEQFF	TGTGCCATCAGTGAAGGGAGCAGGGTTGACGATGAGCAGTTCTTC
TRBV6-8	TRBJ2-1	-	-	CTSSTRAYEQFF	TGTACCAGCAGTACCAGGGCGTATGAGCAGTTCTTC
TRBV12-3/TRBV12-4	TRBJ1-2	many	-	CASRFGTGYGYTF	TGTGCCAGCAGATTCGGGACGGGATATGGCTACACCTTC
TRBV14	TRBJ2-2	many	-	CASGGRTNTGELFF	TGTGCCAGCGGCGGCAGGACCAACACCGGGGAGCTGTTTTTT
TRBV19	TRBJ1-3	many	TRBD1	CARPKTGWSGNTIYF	TGTGCCAGACCTAAGACAGGGTGGTCTGGAAACACCATATATTTT
TRBV11-2	TRBJ2-1	-	TRBD1	CASSRPPDRANEQFF	TGTGCCAGCAGCCGACCCCCGGACAGGGCGAATGAGCAGTTCTTC
TRBV29-1	TRBJ2-3	-	TRBD2	CSVGRGLAGGSLTDTQYF	TGCAGCGTCGGGAGGGGACTAGCGGGAGGATCTCTAACAGATACGCAGTATTTT
TRBV10-3	TRBJ1-1	many	-	CAISEAVNTEAFF	TGTGCCATCAGTGAGGCAGTAAACACTGAAGCTTTCTTT
TRBV3-2	TRBJ2-7	many	-	CASSQGPSGYEQYF	TGTGCCAGCAGCCAAGGCCCATCAGGGTACGAGCAGTACTTC
TRBV15	TRBJ2-7	-	-	CATSRDFLGGRESEQYF	TGTGCCACCAGCAGAGATTTCTTGGGGGGGCGGGAGAGCGAGCAGTACTTC
TRBV7-8	TRBJ1-2	many	-	CASSLENSAYNNYGYTF	TGTGCCAGCAGCTTAGAGAACTCCGCCTACAATAACTATGGCTACACCTTC
TRBV6-2/TRBV6-3	TRBJ1-2	many	-	CASSSTRCIGKTYGYTF	TGTGCCAGCAGTAGCACGCGCTGCATCGGAAAGACCTATGGCTACACCTTC
TRBV28	TRBJ1-1	many	-	CASKVAQRGAVGTEAFF	TGTGCCAGTAAGGTCGCCCAAAGGGGCGCAGTCGGCACTGAAGCTTTCTTT
TRBV2	TRBJ1-5	many	-	CASTRRNSNQPQHF	TGTGCCAGCACCAGGCGGAATAGCAATCAGCCCCAGCATTTT
TRBV23-1	TRBJ1-2	once	-	CVSSSDRLRRKTYGYTF	TGCGTCAGCAGTTCGGATCGGCTACGCAGAAAGACCTATGGCTACACCTTC
TRBV3-1	TRBJ2-5	many	-	CASSVRNPISFSETQYF	TGTGCCAGCAGCGTCAGAAATCCCATTTCTTTCTCTGAGACCCAGTACTTC
TRBV25-1	TRBJ2-7	many	-	CASSEARYEQYF	TGTGCCAGCAGTGAAGCTAGGTACGAGCAGTACTTC
TRBV3-1	TRBJ2-2	-	-	CASGIRHPISGLTGELFF	TGTGCCAGCGGCATACGACACCCCATTTCAGGCTTGACCGGGGAGCTGTTTTTT
TRBV10-2	TRBJ1-1	many	-	CASSEAPWEAFF	TGCGCCAGCAGTGAGGCCCCCTGGGAAGCTTTCTTT
TRBV12-3/TRBV12-4	TRBJ2-5	-	TRBD2	CAGSLGPSGGAVETQYF	TGTGCCGGCAGCCTAGGGCCTAGCGGGGGGGCGGTAGAGACCCAGTACTTC
TRBV5-4	TRBJ1-2	many	-	CASSPRDTILRGYTF	TGTGCCAGCAGCCCTCGGGACACCATACTTCGGGGCTACACCTTC
TRBV20-1	TRBJ2-7	-	TRBD2	CSAKDSLAGVRGQYF	TGCAGTGCCAAGGATAGTCTAGCGGGAGTTCGCGGGCAGTACTTC
TRBV24-1	TRBJ1-2	many	TRBD1	CATSDPGQGNYGYTF	TGTGCCACCAGTGACCCGGGACAGGGTAACTATGGCTACACCTTC
TRBV7-9	TRBJ2-1	-	-	CAGSLTGMTEQFF	TGTGCCGGCAGCTTAACCGGGATGACTGAGCAGTTCTTC
TRBV11-3	TRBJ1-2	many	-	CASSYGFDLGKTYGYTF	TGTGCCAGCAGCTATGGTTTCGATCTCGGAAAGACCTATGGCTACACCTTC
TRBV4-1	TRBJ1-1	many	TRBD1	CASSLDRATEAFF	TGCGCCAGCAGCCTTGACAGGGCCACTGAAGCTTTCTTT
TRBV3-1	TRBJ2-3	-	-	CASSSQSPICHARYAVF	TGTGCCAGCAGCTCTCAGTCTCCCATTTGTCATGCAAGATACGCAGTATTT
TRBV19	TRBJ1-2	many	-	CASSTGLRNGYTF	TGTGCCAGTAGTACCGGGCTCCGGAATGGCTACACCTTC
TRBV20-1	TRBJ2-3	-	-	CSASGAGVNTDTQYF	TGCAGTGCTAGCGGGGCAGGGGTGAACACAGATACGCAGTATTTT
TRBV3-1	TRBJ1-1	many	-	CASSRQLPISIRTEAFF	TGTGCCAGCAGCCGTCAGCTTCCCATTTCAATTCGCACTGAAGCTTTCTTT
TRBV3-1	TRBJ2-2	many	-	CASSPLAPISGLTGELFF	TGTGCCAGCAGCCCATTGGCTCCCATTTCAGGCTTGACCGGGGAGCTGTTTTTT
TRBV9	TRBJ2-1	-	TRBD1	CASNPRDRGSLDYNEQFF	TGTGCCAGCAACCCCCGGGACAGGGGATCTCTGGACTACAATGAGCAGTTCTTC
TRBV10-1	TRBJ2-1	-	TRBD1	CASSAYRDRPNLQGNEQFF	TGCGCCAGCAGCGCATACCGGGACAGACCTAATCTGCAGGGCAATGAGCAGTTCTTC
TRBV2	TRBJ1-5	many	TRBD1	CASETGAGNQPQHF	TGTGCCAGCGAGACAGGGGCGGGCAATCAGCCCCAGCATTTT
TRBV12-3/TRBV12-4	TRBJ1-2	many	TRBD1	CASSPTGGAGGYTF	TGTGCCAGCAGTCCTACAGGGGGCGCGGGTGGCTACACCTTC
TRBV20-1	TRBJ2-1	many	-	CSARDLTGFRYNEQFF	TGCAGTGCTAGAGACCTAACAGGGTTTCGGTACAATGAGCAGTTCTTC
TRBV6-5	TRBJ2-1	-	TRBD1	CANSDYLTGTGDNGQFF	TGTGCCAACAGCGACTACTTAACCGGGACAGGGGACAATGGGCAGTTCTTC
TRBV19	TRBJ2-1	-	TRBD2	CASRFSGRCNAQFF	TGTGCCAGTAGATTTAGCGGGAGGTGCAATGCGCAGTTCTTC
TRBV9	TRBJ1-2	many	TRBD1	CASSSGTGLSNYGYTF	TGTGCCAGCAGCTCAGGGACAGGCCTTTCTAACTATGGCTACACCTTC
TRBV6-2/TRBV6-3	TRBJ1-2	-	-	CASSIPSCIGKAYGYTF	TGTGCCAGCAGTATCCCGAGCTGCATCGGAAAGGCCTATGGCTACACCTTC